This T cell receptor beta chain stems from a study of cytomegalovirus exposure and HLA in healthy donors. Of note for this clone: As yet, its antigen is unknown.

Study-wide findings and caveats: In terms of immune exposure information, only CMV serostatus was available. In a later analysis, common viral pathogens appeared linked to several of the most significant clusters. Upon later analysis, HLA-associated TCR beta chains proved more clonally expanded than other, equally common chains.

Germline CDR1 reads SQVTM; CDR2 reads ANQGSEA. Trimming at V came to 6 bases and at J to 1 base, leaving 5 bases not matched to a gene. This CDR3 is 15 amino acids long. The PCR employed 60 Vbeta primers together with 13 Jbeta primers. Profiled with immunoSEQ multiplex PCR; TCRdb holds only in-frame clones, not every one. The sample includes approximately 110,000 clones, roughly 70% of them seen just once. The material sequenced was PBMCs. The rearrangement uses TRBV29-1 and TRBJ2-5, with 13 bases that match TRBD2. The origin of this receptor is a man in his forties in good health and CMV-seronegative. The CDR3: CSVRLAGGPQETQYF. In nucleotides, the CDR3 is TGCAGCGTCAGACTAGCGGGGGGCCCCCAAGAGACCCAGTACTTC.